The sequence of this TCR beta chain was determined in a study of T cell responses to AZD1222 COVID-19 vaccine. Broader study findings: Unmutated variant regions are reportedly targeted by nearly half of spike-specific TCRs.

Profiling relied on immunoSEQ multiplex PCR, and the TCRdb table lists in-frame clones only, not all of them. The repertoire holds about 140,000 clones, more than 75% seen once, with about 4% in the top ten. Points on this clone: The antigen is undetermined.

The origin of this receptor is an adult in good health. Sequenced material: peripheral blood, taken on day 0 of AZD1222 vaccination.

CDR3: CASSLGLGQETTDTQYF. As DNA, the CDR3 is TGTGCCAGCAGCTTAGGCCTGGGACAGGAGACCACAGATACGCAGTATTTT. The rearrangement links TRBV11-3 to TRBJ2-3; the match to TRBD1 covers 8 bases. The V and J ends lost 1 base and 2 bases, in that order; junction bases with no gene match: 8. Germline V CDR1 and CDR2: SGHNT, YENEEA. The CDR3 loop spans 17 amino acids.